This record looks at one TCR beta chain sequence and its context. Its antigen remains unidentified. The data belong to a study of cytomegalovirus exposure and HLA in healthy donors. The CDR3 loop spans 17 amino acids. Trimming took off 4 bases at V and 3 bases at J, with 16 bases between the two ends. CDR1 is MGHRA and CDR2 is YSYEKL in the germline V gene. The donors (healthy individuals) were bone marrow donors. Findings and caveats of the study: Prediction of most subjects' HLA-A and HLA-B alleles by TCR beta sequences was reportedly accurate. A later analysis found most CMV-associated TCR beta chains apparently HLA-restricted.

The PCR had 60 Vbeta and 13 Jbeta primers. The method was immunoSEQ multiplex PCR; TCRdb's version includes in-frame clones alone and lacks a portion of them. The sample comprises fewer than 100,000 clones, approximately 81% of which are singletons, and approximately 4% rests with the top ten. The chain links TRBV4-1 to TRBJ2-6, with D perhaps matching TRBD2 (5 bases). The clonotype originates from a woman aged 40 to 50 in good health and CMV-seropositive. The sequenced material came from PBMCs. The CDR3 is CASSLTLRVDGANVLTF. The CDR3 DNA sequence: TGCGCCAGCAGCCTTACATTGAGGGTAGATGGGGCCAACGTCCTGACTTTC.